The 25 T cell receptor beta chains listed next were all sequenced from one sample in a study of blood T cell repertoires in COVID-19. Method: immunoSEQ multiplex PCR; TCRdb's copy keeps in-frame clones and lacks some. Of over 100,000 clones in the sample, 79% are singletons; the top ten hold 4%. Material for sequencing was peripheral blood. All receptors derive from a woman older than 75 with acute or convalescent COVID-19.

This chain joins TRBV5-5 and TRBJ1-3; D might be TRBD1 (6 bases). The V gene lost 0 bases and the J gene lost 2 bases, with 9 bases spanning the gap. The CDR3 has 15 amino acids. The germline V gene encodes CDR1 SGHKS and CDR2 YYEKEE (reference sequence). CDR3 sequence (DNA): TGTGCCAGCAGCTTGGGGGGGCCCACTGGAAACACCATATATTTT. As protein: CASSLGGPTGNTIYF.

This clone was observed once. The chain joins TRBV11-3 to TRBJ2-1; 12 bases align to TRBD2. This CDR3 is built from 17 residues. Losses at the gene ends were 1 base for V and 7 bases for J; bases not matched to a gene: 8. CDR1 is SGHNT, CDR2 YENEEA, per germline. The CDR3 nucleotides read TGTGCCAGCAGCTTAGGGTCTAGCGGGAGGGCAGGGAATGAGCAGTTCTTC. As protein: CASSLGSSGRAGNEQFF.

The J gene is TRBJ2-3, the V gene TRBV7-2; no clear D gene. Germline-derived CDR1 and CDR2 are SGHTA and FQGNSA. The V gene lost 5 bases and the J gene lost 4 bases, with 7 bases spanning the gap. This CDR3 comprises 12 residues. DNA for the CDR3: TGTGCCAGCAGCCCGCGGTCAGATACGCAGTATTTT. Its translation: CASSPRSDTQYF.

The chain employs TRBV7-6 and TRBJ2-3; 13 bases align to TRBD2. The V gene end was trimmed by 5 bases and the J gene end by 2 bases; junction bases not matched to a gene: 10. Germline V gives CDR1 SGHVS, CDR2 FNYEAQ. The CDR3 runs to 18 residues. The CDR3 region has the DNA TGTGCCAGCAGCCTAAGGACTAGCGGGAGCGGGGACACAGATACGCAGTATTTT. It translates to CASSLRTSGSGDTDTQYF.

The chain is built from TRBV7-2 and TRBJ1-3, with a possible D match to TRBD1 (5 bases). The CDR3 is 14 residues long. With 5 bases removed from V and 4 bases from J, the gap between germline ends came to 12 bases. Germline V gene data show CDR1 as SGHTA and CDR2 as FQGNSA. The CDR3 here is CASSPQGSGNTIYF. For the CDR3, the DNA is TGTGCCAGCAGCCCCCAGGGTAGCGGAAACACCATATATTTT.

This clone was found a few times. The rearrangement uses TRBV7-2 and TRBJ2-3; weak D call: TRBD2 (6 bases). Germline V gene lookup returns CDR1 SGHTA and CDR2 FQGNSA. The length of the CDR3 is 14 residues. V was pared by 1 base and J by 4 bases, with 9 bases between. The CDR3 nucleotides read TGTGCCAGCAGCTTAGTGGACTATTCAGATACGCAGTATTTT. Its translation: CASSLVDYSDTQYF.

This rearrangement joins TRBV7-8 to TRBJ2-3; 10 nucleotides line up with TRBD2. V was clipped by 2 bases and J by 2 bases; unmatched bases: 4. The germline V gene has CDR1 SGHVS and CDR2 FQNEAQ. The CDR3 sequence is 16 residues long. The CDR3 DNA is TGTGCCAGCAGCTTACTAGCGGGGGTGCCCACAGATACGCAGTATTTT. Translating gives CASSLLAGVPTDTQYF.

The table lists this clone with a few counts. The chain carries TRBV6-4 and TRBJ1-6; 7 bases align to TRBD1. The CDR3 runs 13 residues. The V gene's germline CDR1 is MRHNA and CDR2 SNTAGT. V lost 10 bases to trimming and J lost 7 bases; unmatched junction nucleotides: 7. CDR3 protein: CANLGGSNSPLHF. The CDR3 DNA sequence: TGTGCCAACTTAGGGGGCTCGAATTCACCCCTCCACTTT.

The sample holds a few counts of this clone. This chain links TRBV9 with TRBJ2-1; TRBD1 aligns across 7 bases. The ends lost 0 bases at V and 10 bases at J; junction bases unmatched: 4. This CDR3 contains 13 residues. Germline lookup yields CDR1 SGDLS and CDR2 YYNGEE. The CDR3 loop reads CASSVEPRGEQFF. The CDR3 DNA reads TGTGCCAGCAGCGTAGAGCCCAGGGGGGAGCAGTTCTTC. Using reference TRBV9 and TRBJ2-1 for the parts outside the CDR3, the full variable domain is DSGVTQTPKHLITATGQRVTLRCSPRSGDLSVYWYQQSLDQGLQFLIQYYNGEERAKGNILERFSAQQFPDLHSELNLSSLELGDSALYFCASSVEPRGEQFFGPGTRLTVL.

This clone has a single count. This chain connects TRBV9 to TRBJ1-2, with D maybe TRBD1 (6 bases). Germline V gene lookup returns CDR1 SGDLS and CDR2 YYNGEE. The CDR3 consists of 14 residues. V was pared by 3 bases and J by 4 bases, with 13 bases between. The CDR3 loop reads CASSATGQAYGYTF. The CDR3 coding sequence is TGTGCCAGCAGCGCTACAGGGCAAGCCTATGGCTACACCTTC. Full variable domain (missing parts from reference TRBV9 and TRBJ1-2): DSGVTQTPKHLITATGQRVTLRCSPRSGDLSVYWYQQSLDQGLQFLIQYYNGEERAKGNILERFSAQQFPDLHSELNLSSLELGDSALYFCASSATGQAYGYTFGSGTRLTVV.

The chain recombines TRBV6-1 with TRBJ1-4; 8 nucleotides align to TRBD1. Germline CDR1 MNHNS, CDR2 SASEGT. The CDR3 consists of 13 residues. V shed 3 bases and J 8 bases; nucleotides not matched to a gene: 2. The DNA for the CDR3 is TGTGCCAGCAGTGACGGACAGGGCGAAAAACTGTTTTTT. This translates into CASSDGQGEKLFF.

The V gene is TRBV13, the J gene TRBJ1-1; D might be TRBD1 (6 bases). This CDR3 spans 12 amino acids. Germline lookup yields CDR1 PRHDT and CDR2 FYEKMQ (reference sequence). The germline V and J ends were trimmed by 3 bases and 8 bases, with 10 bases remaining between them. Written as DNA, the CDR3 is TGTGCCAGCAGCTTTAGGACAGCAGAAGCTTTCTTT. Translation gives CASSFRTAEAFF.

This chain joins TRBV29-1 and TRBJ1-1; 7 bases line up with TRBD1. Trimming removed 7 bases from V and 3 bases from J; junction bases left unmatched: 5. This CDR3 spans 12 amino acids. The germline V gene has CDR1 SQVTM and CDR2 ANQGSEA. The chain's CDR3 is CSGNDRDTEAFF. The CDR3 DNA is TGCAGCGGTAATGACAGGGACACTGAAGCTTTCTTT.

The V gene is TRBV25-1, the J gene TRBJ1-2; TRBD1 matches 7 bases. The CDR3 runs to 14 residues. V shed 1 base, J shed 7 bases, and the junction held 6 bases outside the gene matches. Germline V gene data show CDR1 as MGHDK and CDR2 as SYGVNS. The CDR3 bases are TGTGCCAGCAGTGAATCCCCGGACAGGTCTGGCTACACCTTC. Protein product: CASSESPDRSGYTF.

This rearrangement joins TRBV2 to TRBJ2-5; possibly TRBD2 for D (5 bases). Per germline, CDR1 SNHLY and CDR2 FYNNEI. The CDR3 consists of 13 residues. V gave up 7 bases and J gave up 8 bases, with 17 bases separating them. CDR3 amino acids: CASNEVAGETQYF. DNA for the CDR3: TGTGCCAGCAATGAGGTGGCCGGGGAAACCCAGTACTTC.

The CDR3 here is CASSLAGGAYEQYF. CDR3 in DNA: TGCGCCAGCAGCTTGGCCGGGGGGGCATACGAGCAGTACTTC. The rearrangement uses TRBV5-1 and TRBJ2-7; 8 nucleotides align to TRBD2. Trimming at V came to 0 bases and at J to 4 bases, leaving 3 bases not matched to a gene. The CDR3 totals 14 residues. Germline assignment: CDR1 SGHRS and CDR2 YFSETQ. Full variable domain (rest looked up from reference TRBV5-1 and TRBJ2-7): KAGVTQTPRYLIKTRGQQVTLSCSPISGHRSVSWYQQTPGQGLQFLFEYFSETQRNKGNFPGRFSGRQFSNSRSEMNVSTLELGDSALYLCASSLAGGAYEQYFGPGTRLTVT.

The genes are TRBV4-3 and TRBJ1-5; D uncertain. Germline-derived CDR1 and CDR2 are LGHNA and YSLEER. The CDR3 length is 14 residues. Trimming removed 0 bases at V and 6 bases at J, with 9 bases between. Written as DNA, the CDR3 is TGCGCCAGCAGCCAAGATCGCGGGGTTCAGCCCCAGCATTTT. This gives the protein CASSQDRGVQPQHF.

The V and J genes are TRBV10-3 and TRBJ2-7; D not resolved. Per the germline V gene, CDR1 is ENHRY and CDR2 is SYGVKD. The CDR3 sequence is 12 residues long. The V and J ends lost 4 bases and 3 bases respectively, with 7 bases between them. CDR3 sequence (DNA): TGTGCCATCAGTGGATCGAGCTACGAGCAGTACTTC. The encoded protein is CAISGSSYEQYF.

The chain recombines TRBV13 with TRBJ1-2; D may be TRBD1 (5 bases). Deletions cut 5 bases from V and 0 bases from J, with 13 bases between. This CDR3 has 15 amino acids. The germline V gene encodes CDR1 PRHDT and CDR2 FYEKMQ (reference sequence). The CDR3 protein is CASSPSPGANYGYTF. The CDR3 DNA sequence: TGTGCCAGCAGCCCCTCTCCGGGGGCTAACTATGGCTACACCTTC.

V and J are TRBV6-1 and TRBJ2-7, with D possibly being TRBD1 (6 bases). V was pared by 1 base and J by 12 bases, with 13 bases between. The CDR3 sequence is 12 residues long. Germline CDR1 and CDR2: MNHNS and SASEGT. The CDR3 nucleotides are TGTGCCAGCAGTGAAGGGGGGCTGAGGGGGTACTTC. Amino acid sequence: CASSEGGLRGYF.

The J gene is TRBJ1-6, the V gene TRBV2; TRBD1 matches at 8 bases. V gave up 4 bases and J gave up 9 bases; unmatched junction bases: 8. The CDR3 runs 15 residues. Per the germline V gene, CDR1 is SNHLY and CDR2 is FYNNEI. DNA for the CDR3: TGTGCCAGCAGTGCGGACAGGGTCCGTGTTTCACCCCTCCACTTT. It encodes CASSADRVRVSPLHF. The full variable domain, its missing parts supplied by reference TRBV2 and TRBJ1-6, is EPEVTQTPSHQVTQMGQEVILRCVPISNHLYFYWYRQILGQKVEFLVSFYNNEISEKSEIFDDQFSVERPDGSNFTLKIRSTKLEDSAMYFCASSADRVRVSPLHFGNGTRLTVT.

This chain uses TRBV7-2 with TRBJ2-1; 7 nucleotides align to TRBD2. The V segment lost 1 base and the J segment 2 bases; nucleotides outside the gene matches: 5. Germline V gene sequence: CDR1 SGHTA, CDR2 FQGNSA. The CDR3 length is 16 residues. The CDR3 region is CASSLVGGSAYNEQFF. CDR3 bases: TGTGCCAGCAGCTTAGTAGGCGGGAGTGCCTACAATGAGCAGTTCTTC. Supplemented by reference TRBV7-2 and TRBJ2-1, the full variable domain reads GAGVSQSPSNKVTEKGKDVELRCDPISGHTALYWYRQSLGQGLEFLIYFQGNSAPDKSGLPSDRFSAERTGGSVSTLTIQRTQQEDSAVYLCASSLVGGSAYNEQFFGPGTRLTVL.

This clone was detected only once. The genes are TRBV29-1 and TRBJ2-1; D remains unclear. This CDR3 has 16 residues. The V and J ends lost 0 bases and 0 bases respectively, with 12 bases between them. Germline CDR1 and CDR2: SQVTM and ANQGSEA. Written as DNA, the CDR3 is TGCAGCGTTGAAGACTCCAGCGCCAGCTCCTACAATGAGCAGTTCTTC. It encodes CSVEDSSASSYNEQFF.

This chain uses TRBV19 with TRBJ2-3; D is possibly TRBD2 (6 bases). From germline, CDR1 is LNHDA and CDR2 SQIVND (reference sequence). Trimming left V 1 base short and J 1 base short, with 12 bases between. CDR3 length: 16 amino acids. CDR3: CASSIGRGSGTDTQYF. For the CDR3, the DNA is TGTGCCAGTAGTATAGGGCGGGGTTCCGGCACAGATACGCAGTATTTT.

The V gene is TRBV30, the J gene TRBJ1-5; D unresolved. The CDR3 loop spans 13 amino acids. Germline V gene data show CDR1 as GTSNPN and CDR2 as SVGIG (reference sequence). V shed 0 bases and J shed 7 bases, with 10 bases lying between them. The CDR3 sequence: CAWSVERAQPQHF. In DNA, the CDR3 is TGTGCCTGGAGTGTAGAGAGGGCCCAGCCCCAGCATTTT.